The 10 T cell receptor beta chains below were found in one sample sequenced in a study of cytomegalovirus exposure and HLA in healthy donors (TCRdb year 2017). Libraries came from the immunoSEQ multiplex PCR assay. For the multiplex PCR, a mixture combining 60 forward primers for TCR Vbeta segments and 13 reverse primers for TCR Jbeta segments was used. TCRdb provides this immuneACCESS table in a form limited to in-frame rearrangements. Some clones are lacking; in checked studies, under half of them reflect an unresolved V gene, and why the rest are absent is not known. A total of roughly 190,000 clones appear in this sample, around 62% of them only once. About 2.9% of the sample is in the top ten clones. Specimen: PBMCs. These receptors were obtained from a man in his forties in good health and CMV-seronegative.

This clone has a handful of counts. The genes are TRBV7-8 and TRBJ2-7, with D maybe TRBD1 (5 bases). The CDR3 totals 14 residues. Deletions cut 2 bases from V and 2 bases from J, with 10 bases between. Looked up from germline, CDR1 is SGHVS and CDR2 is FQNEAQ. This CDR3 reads CASSLRGTTYEQYF. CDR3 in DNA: TGTGCCAGCAGCTTAAGGGGTACAACCTACGAGCAGTACTTC.

The CDR3 DNA reads as TGTGCCAGCAGGCCCCGGTGGGCAGGAGGTCAGCCCCAGCATTTT. As protein: CASRPRWAGGQPQHF. The chain employs TRBV6-5 and TRBJ1-5; D is ambiguous. Germline lookup yields CDR1 MNHEY and CDR2 SVGAGI. The CDR3 sequence is 15 residues long. The V and J ends lost 6 bases and 6 bases respectively, with 18 bases between them.

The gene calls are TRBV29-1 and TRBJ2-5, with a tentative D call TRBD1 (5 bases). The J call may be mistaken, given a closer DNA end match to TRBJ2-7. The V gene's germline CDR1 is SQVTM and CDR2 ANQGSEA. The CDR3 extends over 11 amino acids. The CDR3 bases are TGCAGCGTCCGACAGAGCTACGAGCAGTACTTC. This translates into CSVRQSYEQYF.

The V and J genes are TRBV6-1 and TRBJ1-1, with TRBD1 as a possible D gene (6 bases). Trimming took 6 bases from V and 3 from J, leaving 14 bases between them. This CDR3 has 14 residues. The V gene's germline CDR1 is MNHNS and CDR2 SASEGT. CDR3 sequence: CASSPTGMDTEAFF. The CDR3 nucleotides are TGTGCCAGCAGCCCCACAGGGATGGACACTGAAGCTTTCTTT.

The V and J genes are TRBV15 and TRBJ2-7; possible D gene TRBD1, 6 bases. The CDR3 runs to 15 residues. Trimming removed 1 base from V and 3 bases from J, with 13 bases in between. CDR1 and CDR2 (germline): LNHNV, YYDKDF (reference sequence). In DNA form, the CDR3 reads TGTGCCACCAGCAGAGTAAGGACAGTGGTCTACGAGCAGTACTTC. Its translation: CATSRVRTVVYEQYF. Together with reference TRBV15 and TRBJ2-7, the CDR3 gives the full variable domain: DAMVIQNPRYQVTQFGKPVTLSCSQTLNHNVMYWYQQKSSQAPKLLFHYYDKDFNNEADTPDNFQSRRPNTSFCFLDIRSPGLGDTAMYLCATSRVRTVVYEQYFGPGTRLTVT.

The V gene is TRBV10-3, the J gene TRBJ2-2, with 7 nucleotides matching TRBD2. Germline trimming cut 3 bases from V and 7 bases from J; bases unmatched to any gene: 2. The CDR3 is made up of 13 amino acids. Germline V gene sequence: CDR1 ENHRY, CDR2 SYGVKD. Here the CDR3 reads CAISDREGGELFF. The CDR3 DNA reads TGTGCCATCAGTGACAGGGAGGGCGGGGAGCTGTTTTTT.

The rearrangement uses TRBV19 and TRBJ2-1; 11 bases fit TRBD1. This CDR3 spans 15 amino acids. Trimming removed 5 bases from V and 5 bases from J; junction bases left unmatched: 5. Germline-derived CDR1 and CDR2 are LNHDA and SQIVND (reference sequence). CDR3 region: CASSLRDRGNNEQFF. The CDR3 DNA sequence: TGTGCCAGTAGTCTTCGGGACAGGGGGAACAATGAGCAGTTCTTC.

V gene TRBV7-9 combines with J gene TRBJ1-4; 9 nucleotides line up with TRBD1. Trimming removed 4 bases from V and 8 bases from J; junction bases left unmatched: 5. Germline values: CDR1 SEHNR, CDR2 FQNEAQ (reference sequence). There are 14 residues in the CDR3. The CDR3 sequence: CASSWGQGTEKLFF. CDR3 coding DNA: TGTGCCAGCAGCTGGGGACAGGGTACGGAAAAACTGTTTTTT.

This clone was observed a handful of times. CDR3 residues: CASSIGGTGAPYNEQFF. DNA for the CDR3: TGTGCCAGTAGTATAGGTGGGACAGGCGCGCCCTACAATGAGCAGTTCTTC. The chain carries TRBV19 and TRBJ2-1, with 8 nucleotides matching TRBD1. Trimming at V came to 1 base and at J to 2 bases, leaving 7 bases not matched to a gene. In germline, CDR1 is LNHDA, CDR2 SQIVND (reference sequence). CDR3 length: 17 amino acids.

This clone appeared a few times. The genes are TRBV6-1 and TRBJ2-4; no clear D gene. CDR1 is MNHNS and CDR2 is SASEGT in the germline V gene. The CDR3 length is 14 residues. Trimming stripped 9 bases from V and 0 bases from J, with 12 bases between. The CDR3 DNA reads TGTGCCAGTGATGTTGGAGTAGCCAAAAACATTCAGTACTTC. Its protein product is CASDVGVAKNIQYF.